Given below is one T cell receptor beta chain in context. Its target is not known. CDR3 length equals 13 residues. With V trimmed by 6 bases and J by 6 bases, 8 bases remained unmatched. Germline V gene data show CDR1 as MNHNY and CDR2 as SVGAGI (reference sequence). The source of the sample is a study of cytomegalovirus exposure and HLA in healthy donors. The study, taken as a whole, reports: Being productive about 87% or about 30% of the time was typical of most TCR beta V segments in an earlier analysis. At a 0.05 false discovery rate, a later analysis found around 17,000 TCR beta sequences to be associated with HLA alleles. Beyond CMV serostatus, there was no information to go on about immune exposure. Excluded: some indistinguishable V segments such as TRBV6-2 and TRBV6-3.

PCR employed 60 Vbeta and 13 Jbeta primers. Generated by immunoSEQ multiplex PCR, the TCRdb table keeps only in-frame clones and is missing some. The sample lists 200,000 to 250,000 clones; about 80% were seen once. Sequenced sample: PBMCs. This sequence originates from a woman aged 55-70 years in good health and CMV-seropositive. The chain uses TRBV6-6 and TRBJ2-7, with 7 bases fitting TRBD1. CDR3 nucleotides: TGTGCCAGCAGATCACCGACAGGGCGCGAGCAGTACTTC. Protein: CASRSPTGREQYF.